Listed below are T cell receptor beta chains from one sample, sequenced in a study of cytomegalovirus exposure and HLA in healthy donors. Using immunoSEQ multiplex PCR, the repertoire was profiled, and TCRdb retains in-frame clones only, with some absent. The repertoire consists of some 150,000 clones, with around 79% occurring once and the leading ten covering 3%. The sequenced sample was PBMCs. These receptor sequences come from a man between 35 and 55 years old in good health and CMV-seropositive. Both conserved end residues are part of each CDR3. A D gene is named only where the DNA matches it firmly. Rows give clone size only sometimes, using once, few, many, or a class for an expanded clone.

NA	NA	TRBV28	12	TRBJ1-1	TGTGCCAGCAGTCGCCAGGGTATTGAAGCTTTCTTT	CASSRQGIEAFF
NA	TRBD2	TRBV29-1	14	TRBJ2-1	TGCAGCGGAGGACTAGCGGGGTTGGGGAATGAGCAGTTCTTC	CSGGLAGLGNEQFF
NA	NA	TRBV9	14	TRBJ1-2	TGTGCCAGCAGCCCGACAGGAACTAACTATGGCTACACCTTC	CASSPTGTNYGYTF
NA	NA	TRBV6-5	12	TRBJ1-2	TGTGCCAGCAGCCCCGGGGTTGGTGGCTACACCTTC	CASSPGVGGYTF
few	TRBD1	TRBV4-3	17	TRBJ2-1	TGCGCCAGCAGCCAAGCCCTCAGACAGGGTGGTGTGAATGAGCAGTTCTTC	CASSQALRQGGVNEQFF
NA	TRBD1	TRBV19	17	TRBJ2-7	TGTGCCAGTAGTACTACGGGGACAGGGGGTCATCGAGTACAGCAGTACTTC	CASSTTGTGGHRVQQYF
NA	NA	TRBV5-6	14	TRBJ2-5	TGTGCCAGCAGCTTTGACAGGGGAGGGGAGACCCAGTACTTC	CASSFDRGGETQYF
NA	NA	TRBV7-2	15	TRBJ2-3	TGTGCCAGCAGCTTAGGCTTCTACAGCACAGATACGCAGTATTTT	CASSLGFYSTDTQYF
once	TRBD2	TRBV5-1	15	TRBJ2-1	TGCGCCAGCGACCTTGGGAGCGGGAGTACAAATGAGCAGTTCTTC	CASDLGSGSTNEQFF
NA	NA	TRBV7-9	12	TRBJ2-7	TGTGCCAGCAGCTTTAGCGCCTACGAGCAGTACTTC	CASSFSAYEQYF